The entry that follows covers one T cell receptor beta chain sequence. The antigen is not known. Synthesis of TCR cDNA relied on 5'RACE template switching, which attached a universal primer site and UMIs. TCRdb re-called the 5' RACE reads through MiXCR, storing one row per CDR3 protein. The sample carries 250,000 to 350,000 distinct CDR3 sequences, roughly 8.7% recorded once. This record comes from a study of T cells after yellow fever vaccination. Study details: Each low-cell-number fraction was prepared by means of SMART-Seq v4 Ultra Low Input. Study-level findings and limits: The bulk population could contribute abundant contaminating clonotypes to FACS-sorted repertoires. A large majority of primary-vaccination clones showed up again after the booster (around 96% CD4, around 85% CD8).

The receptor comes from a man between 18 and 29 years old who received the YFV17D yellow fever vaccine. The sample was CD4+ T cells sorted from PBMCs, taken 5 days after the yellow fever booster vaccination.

The CDR3 DNA follows: TGTGCCAGCAGCTTGCGAAGGGGGAGGGTTCTGGGACTATCTTATGGCTACACCTTC. It translates to CASSLRRGRVLGLSYGYTF. The chain joins TRBV7-8 to TRBJ1-2, with D maybe TRBD1 (6 bases). V shed 3 bases and J shed 5 bases, with 28 bases lying between them. This CDR3 contains 19 residues. Looked up from germline, CDR1 is SGHVS and CDR2 is FQNEAQ.